Listed below are T cell receptor beta chains from one sample, sequenced in a study of blood T cell repertoires in COVID-19. The table came from immunoSEQ multiplex PCR; TCRdb's copy has only in-frame clones and leaves some out. The table has 350,000 or so clones, roughly 90% seen once; the top ten hold 18%. The sample consisted of PBMCs or T cells enriched from blood (not recorded which). The source of these receptors is a woman aged 30 to 39 who had recovered from COVID-19. The CDR3 runs from the conserved cysteine through the conserved F or W. D genes are given only for firm matches. Rows give clone size only sometimes, using once, few, many, or a class for an expanded clone.

V gene,J gene,clone size,D gene,CDR3 DNA,CDR3 protein
TRBV2,TRBJ1-2,NA,NA,TGTGCCAGCAGGTCCCCCGACAGGAACTATGGCTACACCTTC,CASRSPDRNYGYTF
TRBV28,TRBJ1-3,NA,TRBD1,TGTGCCAGCAGCCGACGACCGAACAGGGGCAACACCATATATTTT,CASSRRPNRGNTIYF
TRBV18,TRBJ2-7,NA,TRBD1,TGTGCCAGCTCACCACCAGGGACAGGGCGCGAGCAGTACTTC,CASSPPGTGREQYF
TRBV3-1/TRBV3-2,TRBJ2-7,few,NA,TGTGCCAGCAGCAGAGCGATCCAGCGGGAGCAGTACTTC,CASSRAIQREQYF
TRBV3-1/TRBV3-2,TRBJ2-2,NA,NA,TGTGCCAGCAGCCAAGTTAGGAGGAACACCGGGGAGCTGTTTTTT,CASSQVRRNTGELFF
TRBV6-5,TRBJ1-5,NA,TRBD1,TGTGCCAGCACCCCTGACAGGGCCAATCAGCCCCAGCATTTT,CASTPDRANQPQHF
TRBV28,TRBJ2-7,NA,NA,TGTGCCAGCAGCTACGCGGCTTCCCACGAGCAGTACTTC,CASSYAASHEQYF
TRBV5-6,TRBJ2-5,NA,TRBD2,TGTGCCAGCAGCAAGGGACTAGCGGGAGGGCCCGGAGAGACCCAGTACTTC,CASSKGLAGGPGETQYF
TRBV4-2,TRBJ1-5,NA,NA,TGTGCCAGCAGCCTTATATACCCGGGCGGGAATCAGCCCCAGCATTTT,CASSLIYPGGNQPQHF
TRBV18,TRBJ1-1,NA,NA,TGTGCCAGCTCACCCTCAACACAAAACACTGAAGCTTTCTTT,CASSPSTQNTEAFF
TRBV3-1/TRBV3-2,TRBJ2-1,NA,TRBD1,TGTGCCAGCAGTTTGCCCGGGACAGGGGGTTTTGAGCAGTTCTTC,CASSLPGTGGFEQFF
TRBV7-2,TRBJ2-1,NA,NA,TGTGCCAGCAGCTTGATCAGGGAAAACAGTGAGCAGTTCTTC,CASSLIRENSEQFF
TRBV9,TRBJ1-2,NA,TRBD1,TGTGCCAGCAGCGTTGGACGACAGGGGCCGCTCTATGGCTACACCTTC,CASSVGRQGPLYGYTF
TRBV10-1,TRBJ2-2,NA,TRBD1,TGCGCCAGATGGACAGGAGCGAACACCGGGGAGCTGTTTTTT,CARWTGANTGELFF
TRBV18,TRBJ1-2,NA,NA,TGTGCCAGCTCATCACCCGGACAGACCTCTAACTATGGCTACACCTTC,CASSSPGQTSNYGYTF
TRBV20-1,TRBJ1-2,NA,NA,TGCAGACCAACAGATGGCTACACCTTC,CRPTDGYTF
TRBV27,TRBJ2-3,few,NA,TGTGCCAGCAGTCCGACGGGATTTCAAGATACGCAGTATTTT,CASSPTGFQDTQYF
TRBV6-5,TRBJ2-3,NA,NA,TGTGCCAGCGGGGACACGTGGACAGATACGCAGTATTTT,CASGDTWTDTQYF
TRBV5-8,TRBJ2-2,NA,NA,TGTGCCAGCAGCCCCGAAGGAGGTCTTTCAGTCGGGGAGCTGTTTTTT,CASSPEGGLSVGELFF
TRBV20-1,TRBJ2-7,NA,NA,TGCAGTGTGGCCGAGCAGTACTTC,CSVAEQYF
TRBV5-1,TRBJ2-7,NA,TRBD2,TGCGCCAGCAGCTCCGGCCACAGCGGGGGAGTCTACGAGCAGTACTTC,CASSSGHSGGVYEQYF
TRBV6-5,TRBJ2-7,NA,NA,TGTGCCAGCAGTCGCTGGACAGGGAGGGACGAGCAGTACTTC,CASSRWTGRDEQYF
TRBV7-9,TRBJ2-5,NA,TRBD2,TGTGCCTGCAGCTTAGGACTAGCGGGAACTCAAGAGACCCAGTACTTC,CACSLGLAGTQETQYF